This TCR beta chain was retrieved from a study of T cell changes during pregnancy in multiple sclerosis. TCRdb keeps only in-frame clones here, not all; method: immunoSEQ multiplex PCR. Here the sample spans around 40,000 clones, approximately 91% being singletons. Germline CDR1 reads MNHEY; CDR2 reads SVGAGI. V was cut by 8 bases and J by 7 bases, with 20 bases left in between. The CDR3 has 14 residues. The input for sequencing was CD4+ T cells from peripheral blood mononuclear cells, taken before pregnancy. The chain links TRBV6-5 to TRBJ1-1; D is possibly TRBD1 (5 bases). The sequence was obtained from a female donor with multiple sclerosis, enrolled in a pregnancy study. Written as DNA, the CDR3 is TGTGCCAGCCTAAACGCCCCCGGACACAGTGAAGCTTTCTTT. It translates to CASLNAPGHSEAFF.